This TCR beta chain was sequenced during a study of blood T cell repertoires in COVID-19. This clone was seen once. TCRdb's copy holds only in-frame clones and misses some; the assay was immunoSEQ multiplex PCR. This sample yields about 45,000 clones, of which approximately 85% are seen a single time; 31% belongs to the top ten. Looked up from germline, CDR1 is SGHRS and CDR2 is YFSETQ. The CDR3 covers 17 residues. V shed 1 base and J 5 bases; nucleotides not matched to a gene: 11. This clonotype was sampled from a woman older than 75 with acute or convalescent COVID-19. This chain uses TRBV5-1 with TRBJ2-2; TRBD2 matches at 7 bases. Sequenced sample: peripheral blood. The CDR3 spells CASSLNPQGGNTGELFF. CDR3 bases: TGCGCCAGCAGCTTGAATCCGCAGGGAGGGAATACCGGGGAGCTGTTTTTT.